This entry lists 15 T cell receptor beta chains sequenced from one sample in a study of T cells in Graves' hyperthyroidism and ophthalmopathy. From RNA transcripts, TCR beta CDR3 regions were amplified. HTBI primers drove first-round RT-PCR of the TCR CDR3. TCRdb called the multiplex PCR reads again in MiXCR, with one record for every CDR3 protein. Found here are a few hundred thousand distinct CDR3 sequences, 16% of them singletons; the top ten hold less than 3.5%. What was sequenced was blood. The receptors stem from a woman between 40 and 55 years old with Graves' ophthalmopathy.

The chain employs TRBV12-3 or TRBV12-4 and TRBJ1-1, with D unclear. V was shortened by 7 bases and J by 0 bases, with 9 bases between the two germline ends. The CDR3 extends over 13 amino acids. CDR3 DNA sequence: TGTGCCAGCAATCCATACGTGAACACTGAAGCTTTCTTT. This sequence encodes CASNPYVNTEAFF.

The chain joins TRBV5-1 to TRBJ2-5; the match to TRBD2 covers 7 bases. The CDR3 extends over 13 amino acids. Losses at the gene ends were 5 bases for V and 2 bases for J; bases not matched to a gene: 3. Germline V gene lookup returns CDR1 SGHRS and CDR2 YFSETQ. Here the CDR3 DNA reads TGCGCCAGCAGGCAGGGAGGGCAAGAGACCCAGTACTTC. Its translation is CASRQGGQETQYF.

This clonotype has only a few counts. This rearrangement joins TRBV19 to TRBJ1-5, with unresolved D. This CDR3 contains 13 residues. Germline V gives CDR1 LNHDA, CDR2 SQIVND (reference sequence). Deletions cut 3 bases from V and 5 bases from J, with 8 bases between. CDR3 in amino acids: CASSIARDQPQHF. The CDR3 bases are TGTGCCAGTAGTATTGCCCGAGATCAGCCCCAGCATTTT.

V gene TRBV7-6 combines with J gene TRBJ2-7, with 7 bases that match TRBD2. The CDR3 extends over 17 amino acids. The V and J ends lost 5 bases and 5 bases, in that order; junction bases with no gene match: 18. CDR1 is SGHVS and CDR2 is FNYEAQ in the germline V gene. CDR3 sequence (DNA): TGTGCCAGCAGCCCCCTGGGGAGGGTCTTCCCGTGGGACGAGCAGTACTTC. As protein: CASSPLGRVFPWDEQYF.

J is TRBJ1-3 and V is TRBV7-9; 10 bases line up with TRBD1. V gave up 4 bases and J gave up 4 bases; unmatched junction bases: 10. CDR1 and CDR2 from the germline V gene are SEHNR and FQNEAQ (reference sequence). There are 17 residues in the CDR3. The CDR3 protein is CASSSRGTGDAGNTIYF. The CDR3 DNA follows: TGTGCCAGCAGCTCACGGGGGACAGGGGATGCCGGAAACACCATATATTTT.

This clonotype was counted ten times or more. The V gene is TRBV5-1, the J gene TRBJ2-3; a weak D match, TRBD1 (5 bases). V lost 4 bases and J lost 2, with 8 bases in between. Germline V CDR1 and CDR2: SGHRS, YFSETQ. The CDR3 sequence is 13 residues long. The CDR3, as DNA: TGCGCCAGCAGCCAACAGGCCACAGATACGCAGTATTTT. Its translation: CASSQQATDTQYF.

This clonotype was found many times. The CDR3 loop reads CASSLEGKLFF. CDR3 coding DNA: TGTGCCAGCAGCCTGGAGGGAAAACTGTTTTTT. The chain joins TRBV28 to TRBJ1-4; D remains unclear. In germline, CDR1 is MDHEN, CDR2 SYDVKM. Trimming removed 6 bases at V and 10 bases at J, with 9 bases between. This CDR3 is built from 11 residues.

The chain joins TRBV2 to TRBJ2-1; 9 positions agree with TRBD1. V lost 5 bases, J lost 11 bases, and 22 bases stayed unmatched. Germline loops: CDR1 SNHLY, CDR2 FYNNEI. There are 18 residues in the CDR3. CDR3 DNA: TGTGCCAGCAGTTCGGTGAATCAGGGGACAGGGATCTCCTGGAAGCAGTTCTTC. Its translation is CASSSVNQGTGISWKQFF.

This clonotype was recorded a few times. The gene calls are TRBV5-1 and TRBJ2-5; possibly TRBD1 for D (5 bases). The V gene lost 1 base and the J gene lost 3 bases, with 7 bases spanning the gap. CDR3 length: 13 amino acids. The germline CDR1 and CDR2 sequences are SGHRS and YFSETQ. CDR3 loop: CASSLQTEETQYF. The CDR3 coding sequence is TGCGCCAGCAGCTTGCAGACAGAAGAGACCCAGTACTTC.

This chain connects TRBV27 to TRBJ2-7, with D perhaps assigned TRBD1 or TRBD2 (9 bases each). CDR3 length: 22 amino acids. With 5 bases removed from V and 3 bases from J, the gap between germline ends came to 38 bases. Germline V gene data show CDR1 as MNHEY and CDR2 as SMNVEV (reference sequence). For the CDR3, the DNA is TGTGCCAGCAGTCCTCGAGGGACAGGGAATCTCCCTAGCGGGATTAGGAGCTACGAGCAGTACTTC. Translation gives CASSPRGTGNLPSGIRSYEQYF.

The rearrangement joins TRBV28 to TRBJ2-5, with TRBD2 matching over 12 bases. J was trimmed by 5 bases and V by 1 base; bases with no gene match: 2. Germline loops: CDR1 MDHEN, CDR2 SYDVKM. This CDR3 contains 15 residues. The CDR3 nucleotides are TGTGCCAGCAGTTTATCTAGCGGGAGGGGCGAGACCCAGTACTTC. It codes for CASSLSSGRGETQYF. The whole variable domain, remainder taken from reference TRBV28 and TRBJ2-5, is DVKVTQSSRYLVKRTGEKVFLECVQDMDHENMFWYRQDPGLGLRLIYFSYDVKMKEKGDIPEGYSVSREKKERFSLILESASTNQTSMYLCASSLSSGRGETQYFGPGTRLLVL.

At least ten counts were recorded for this clonotype. This chain links TRBV11-2 with TRBJ2-3; tentative D call: TRBD2 (5 bases). This CDR3 is built from 17 residues. The germline V gene has CDR1 SGHAT and CDR2 FQNNGV. Trimming stripped 7 bases from V and 0 bases from J, with 20 bases between. The CDR3 DNA reads TGTGCCAGCAAGAGAGAGCGGAGCCCCCTTAGCACAGATACGCAGTATTTT. This codes for CASKRERSPLSTDTQYF. The full variable domain, its missing parts supplied by reference TRBV11-2 and TRBJ2-3, is EAGVAQSPRYKIIEKRQSVAFWCNPISGHATLYWYQQILGQGPKLLIQFQNNGVVDDSQLPKDRFSAERLKGVDSTLKIQPAKLEDSAVYLCASKRERSPLSTDTQYFGPGTRLTVL.

In its sample, this clonotype was seen many times. This sequence joins TRBV7-3 and TRBJ1-1; D is possibly TRBD1 (6 bases). Trimming removed 5 bases at V and 3 bases at J, with 10 bases between. Germline CDR1 reads SGHTA; CDR2 reads FQGTGA. The CDR3 has 13 residues. The CDR3 nucleotides are TGTGCCAGCAGCCAGGGGCGGGACACTGAAGCTTTCTTT. The encoded protein is CASSQGRDTEAFF.

There are a few counts of this clonotype. V and J are TRBV10-2 and TRBJ2-1; 13 bases are shared with TRBD2. V was clipped by 4 bases and J by 4 bases; unmatched bases: 1. Germline-derived CDR1 and CDR2 are WSHSY and SAAADI. CDR3 length equals 15 residues. The CDR3 reads CASSGTSGGYNEQFF. CDR3 in DNA: TGCGCCAGCAGTGGGACTAGCGGGGGATACAATGAGCAGTTCTTC.

The V gene is TRBV5-1, the J gene TRBJ2-5, with TRBD1 identical over 7 bases. V dropped 0 bases and J dropped 5; count of bases not matched to a gene: 4. The germline CDR1 and CDR2 sequences are SGHRS and YFSETQ. CDR3 size: 14 residues. The CDR3 region is CASSLETGWETQYF. In DNA form, the CDR3 reads TGCGCCAGCAGCTTGGAGACAGGGTGGGAGACCCAGTACTTC.